This T cell receptor (gamma chain) was retrieved from a study of gamma delta lymphoproliferative disorders and STAT genes. In the study overall: The LymphoTrack Dx TCRG Assay amplified gamma chains from at least 50 ng of genomic DNA. The EuroClonality-NGS protocol was used to prepare delta libraries. Study-wide results and limits: Nearly all major patient gamma and delta clonotypes were public; only a couple of gamma clonotypes were disease-private.

PBMCs from patients and controls supplied the genomic DNA for sequencing. TCRdb reprocessed the multiplex PCR reads through CATT. The table has fewer than 750 gamma-chain clones, 16% seen once. This clone was recorded a few times. The antigen remains unidentified. Sequenced: blood. The TCR originated in a human donor in good health.

The CDR3 region is CATYYKKLF. CDR3 DNA sequence: TGTGCCACCTATTATAAGAAACTCTTT. The rearrangement joins TRGV5P to TRGJ1 or TRGJ2. TCRdb offers no J gene call, so here the DNA was matched to germline to obtain one. TRGV5P has pseudogene status. The CDR3 extends over 9 amino acids.